The present TCR beta chain was sequenced within a study of blood T cell repertoires in COVID-19 (dated by TCRdb to the early 2020s). About the investigation overall: Samples covering the acute and convalescent phases of COVID-19 were provided by collaborators in the United States, Italy and Spain. The repertoires were released in a freely available public database intended as a resource for research on the immune response to SARS-CoV-2. Samples came from the ongoing ImmuneRACE study (first 160 participants) plus 1,254 subjects from 6 global collaborators. A de-identified subject ID, COVID-19 status, age in years and sex were almost always included in the sample metadata. HLA class I and class II types, where available, came from metadata supplied by the sample provider rather than from assay-based typing. The material from the prospective study consisted of cDNA or gDNA derived from T cells, B-cell-depleted T cells, or PBMCs. Deeply sampled blood TCRbeta repertoires from subjects exposed to, actively infected with, or recovered from COVID-19 were included in the dataset.

Taken from the germline V gene, the CDR1 and CDR2 loops are SQVTM and ANQGSEA. CDR3 length: 18 amino acids, cysteine to phenylalanine. The kept DNA is CDR3 alone, 54 bases in frame from the first base. Germline trimming: 7 bases from V, 0 bases from J; junction bases outside gene matches: 15. General conclusions and limits of the study: The quantity of clinical and demographic metadata differed by source and by participant and was supplied without curation.

Participants in the prospective study were enrolled through a virtual design, were aged 18 to 89 years, and lived in under 25 United States geographic areas. In the prospective study, cohorts were assigned on the basis of participant-reported clinical history obtained from a screening survey and a study questionnaire. Recovered participants in ImmuneRACE Cohort 3 were defined as having two consecutive negative NP/OP PCR tests, clearance from a healthcare professional, or resolution of symptoms. In the prospective study, whole blood, serum and a nasopharyngeal or oropharyngeal swab were collected from each participant by mobile phlebotomists. Over a roughly two-month period, participants in the prospective study had the option of providing additional blood draws and questionnaires. Before DNA extraction, blood samples from the prospective study were shipped at room temperature or frozen. TCRbeta CDR3 regions were amplified from genomic DNA by means of the immunoSEQ Assay, a bias-controlled multiplex PCR. The study's own analysis went as follows. The number of nucleated cells in each sample was estimated by amplification of reference gene primers within the assay. Sequence reads were collapsed and filtered to measure the absolute abundance of every unique TCRbeta CDR3 rearrangement. For each sample, productive Simpson clonality was calculated by taking the square root of Simpson's diversity index across productive rearrangements. TCRdb holds this immuneACCESS table with in-frame rearrangements only. Some clones are missing; in checked studies, unresolved V genes explain under half, and the rest has no known cause. The D gene and trimming were derived from the DNA, and the V and J assignments and clone size from that table. The sample includes around 250,000 clones, with more than 85% observed a single time. In total, the top ten clones hold approximately 1.7% of the sample.

Of note for this clone: Which antigen it targets is not known. One base away there is no much larger clone; base qualities are not given.

Sequenced material: PBMCs or T cells enriched from blood (not recorded which). The chain is encoded by TRBV29-1 joined to TRBJ2-5, with 12 middle bases fitting TRBD1. The TCR comes from a woman between 50 and 59 years old who had recovered from COVID-19. CDR3 reads: CSASGTGGLQRNQETQYF. DNA sequence: TGCAGCGCCTCCGGGACAGGGGGCCTACAACGCAACCAAGAGACCCAGTACTTC.